The T cell receptor beta chain under discussion was sequenced for a study of Ad26.COV2.S vaccination and SARS-CoV-2 variants. Study details: Enrolled in COV1001, the donor was in the Ad26.COV2.S trial arm, which received the vaccine. In the study, Ad26.COV2.S was injected intramuscularly once, or twice 56 days apart.

TCRdb keeps only in-frame clones here, not all; method: immunoSEQ multiplex PCR. Of about 680,000 clones in the sample, around 92% were seen once. In germline, CDR1 is WNHNN, CDR2 SYGVQD (reference sequence). V shed 7 bases and J 6 bases; nucleotides not matched to a gene: 5. The CDR3 is 14 residues long. Sample treatment: over 15 received Ad26.COV2.S at low or high dose, single or two shots; roughly five received placebo; per-sample allocation not given. Sampling took place 63 days after the first vaccine or placebo injection. Boston supplied an adult donor aged 18-55 years. This TCR was recovered from a person aged 18-65 years who received the Ad26.COV2.S COVID-19 vaccine or a placebo. The sample consisted of peripheral blood, taken in a trial of Ad26.COV2.S vaccine versus placebo. The rearrangement links TRBV10-1 to TRBJ2-2, with 10 bases lining up with TRBD1. The CDR3 sequence: CASTRGQGSGELFF. The CDR3 coding sequence is TGCGCCAGCACGCGGGGACAGGGGTCCGGGGAGCTGTTTTTT.